The T cell receptor (beta chain) under discussion was sequenced for a study of blood T cell repertoires in COVID-19. Overall study context: Samples came from the United States, Italy and Spain, spanning acute and convalescent COVID-19.

In the authors' methods: The authors estimated nucleated cell counts from reference gene primer amplification. The protocol was immunoSEQ multiplex PCR, while the TCRdb copy is restricted to in-frame clones and leaves out a portion. Clonal size and the V and J genes are those of that table, whereas D and trimming came from the DNA. The table shows approximately 300,000 clones, with 85% to 90% occurring only once. The ends lost 4 bases at V and 2 bases at J; junction bases unmatched: 9. CDR3 length: 17 amino acids. Germline V gene data show CDR1 as SGHRS and CDR2 as YFSETQ. The source material was peripheral blood. This clonotype was sampled from a man between 40 and 49 years old with acute or convalescent COVID-19. The chain is built from TRBV5-1 and TRBJ2-3, with TRBD2 identical over 11 bases. This CDR3 is CASSPVAGGPVTDTQYF. CDR3 sequence (DNA): TGCGCCAGCAGCCCAGTAGCGGGGGGGCCTGTCACAGATACGCAGTATTTT.